Here is one TCR beta chain with its context. This receptor's antigen is unknown. Nothing much larger sits one base from this clone, and base qualities are not available. No patient had received any treatment before thyroid surgery. Using T-cell receptor beta sequencing, the researchers looked back retrospectively at clinical samples from patients, gathered between about 2011 and 2019. This entry belongs to a study of metastatic and nonmetastatic thyroid tumors (dated by TCRdb to about 2020). Notes on the research overall: The researchers compared repertoires between peripheral blood samples and tumor or nodule tissue samples from patients with malignant or benign thyroid disease.

The library was prepared using PCR. The listed sequencing device is Illumina HiSeq 4000. High-throughput sequencing was used to profile the CDR3 region of the TCR beta-chain in every patient. In the authors' own workflow: The researchers built a classifier to tell apart papillary thyroid cancer patients with distant metastasis, based on CDR3 differences among clinicopathological groups. The Shannon index was used to measure repertoire diversity, and the Morisita-Horn index was used to measure how similar tumor and blood repertoires were. TCRdb's own reprocessing of the public reads used fastp at Q25 and MiXCR and kept productive beta chains. The V and J calls and clone size are TCRdb's, not the authors'. The sample table contains tens of thousands of clones; only one count was recorded for less than 25% of them. Approximately 3.9% of the sample lies in the top ten. The investigation overall reported the following: In both blood and tumor samples, malignant tumors were reported to have significantly higher TCR beta diversity than benign nodules.

Sequenced input: blood. The receptor's source is a male donor with papillary thyroid cancer or a benign thyroid nodule (not recorded which). Some clones in this sample may be carry-over from other donors' samples.

CDR3 sequence: CASSEVGQTEQYF. The nucleotide sequence reads as follows: TGTGCCAGCAGTGAAGTAGGACAGACCGAGCAGTACTTC. The receptor chain draws on TRBV6-1 and TRBJ2-7, with TRBD1 perhaps the D gene, on 6 matching bases. CDR3 length: 13 amino acids, cysteine to phenylalanine. Of all the DNA, just the CDR3 is kept, 39 bases in frame from base 1. V is cut by 1 base and J by 6 bases, and the space between the germline ends is 10 bases. Sequences MNHNS (CDR1) and SASEGT (CDR2) are obtained from the germline V gene.